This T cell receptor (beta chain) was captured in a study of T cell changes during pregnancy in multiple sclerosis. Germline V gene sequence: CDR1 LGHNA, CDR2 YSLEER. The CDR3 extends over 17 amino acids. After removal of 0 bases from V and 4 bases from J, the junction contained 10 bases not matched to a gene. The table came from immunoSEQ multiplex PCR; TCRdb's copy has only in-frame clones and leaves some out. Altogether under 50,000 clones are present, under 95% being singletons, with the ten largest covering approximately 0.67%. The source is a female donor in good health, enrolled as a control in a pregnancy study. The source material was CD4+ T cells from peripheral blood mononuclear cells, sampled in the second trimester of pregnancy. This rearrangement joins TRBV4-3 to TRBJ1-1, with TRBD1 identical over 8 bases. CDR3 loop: CASSQDGGTGGITEAFF. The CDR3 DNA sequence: TGCGCCAGCAGCCAAGATGGGGGGACAGGCGGGATCACTGAAGCTTTCTTT.